These 4 T cell receptor beta chains were sequenced from one sample in a study of beta chain features in type 1 diabetes. What was sequenced were expressed TCRB transcripts, since all of the isolated RNA had been reverse transcribed. The data were produced by immunoSEQ multiplex PCR, yet TCRdb's version contains in-frame clones alone and is incomplete. The table lists around 300,000 clones, approximately 8% of them singletons, with more than 0.9% in the top ten. Input material: central memory CD4+ T cells from blood. All receptors come from a young woman in good health.

This clone has just a few counts. The chain has TRBV18 and TRBJ2-3; D is uncertain. V shed 3 bases and J shed 2 bases, with 18 bases lying between them. Germline V gene lookup returns CDR1 KGHSH and CDR2 LQKENI. CDR3 size: 17 residues. The CDR3 region has the DNA TGTGCCAGCTCACCGGGAATGATTTACCCTGCCACAGATACGCAGTATTTT. Translating it yields CASSPGMIYPATDTQYF.

This chain uses TRBV7-6 with TRBJ2-4; 9 nucleotides align to TRBD1. The J segment lost 2 bases and the V segment lost 5 bases, leaving 7 bases of the junction unmatched. CDR3 length: 16 amino acids. Germline CDR1 and CDR2: SGHVS and FNYEAQ. CDR3 residues: CASSPRDRVTKNIQYF. DNA for the CDR3: TGTGCCAGCAGCCCCCGGGACAGGGTAACCAAAAACATTCAGTACTTC.

CDR3 sequence (DNA): TGCGCCAGCAGCTTGTGGAGGCCTAGCGGGGGACAAGAGACCCAGTACTTC. As protein: CASSLWRPSGGQETQYF. The chain recombines TRBV5-1 with TRBJ2-5; 10 nucleotides line up with TRBD2. The V gene end was trimmed by 1 base and the J gene end by 2 bases; junction bases not matched to a gene: 8. The CDR3 is 17 amino acids. Germline assignment: CDR1 SGHRS and CDR2 YFSETQ.

Worth noting for this clone: Additional DNA sequences in this sample encode the identical CDR3. The chain is built from TRBV18 and TRBJ1-5; 10 bases fit TRBD1. Germline CDR1 KGHSH, CDR2 LQKENI. This CDR3 region has 14 residues. V lost 5 bases and J lost 2; bases outside the gene matches: 0. CDR3 bases: TGTGCCAGCTCAGGACAGGGGGGCAATCAGCCCCAGCATTTT. This sequence encodes CASSGQGGNQPQHF.